This TCR beta chain is drawn from a study of blood T cell repertoires in COVID-19 (dated by TCRdb to 2018 to 2021). Some background on the complete study: Samples from collaborators originated in the United States, Italy and Spain and spanned both the acute and convalescent phases of COVID-19. The prospective study material was composed of cDNA or gDNA derived from T cells, B-cell-depleted T cells, or PBMCs. The dataset comprised deeply sampled blood TCRbeta repertoires from subjects exposed to, actively infected with, or recovered from COVID-19. The repertoires were made available in a free public database intended to serve as a resource for research on the immune response to SARS-CoV-2. The samples were drawn from the first 160 participants of the ongoing ImmuneRACE study and from 1,254 subjects provided by 6 global collaborators. The sample metadata nearly always contained a de-identified subject ID, COVID-19 status, age in years and sex. HLA class I and class II types, where available, came from metadata supplied by the sample provider rather than from assay-based typing. The research as a whole found: The quantity of clinical and demographic metadata differed by source and by participant and was supplied without curation.

This clone appeared a few times. Its antigen is unknown. Qualities for individual bases were not recorded, and no much larger clone is one base off. The immunoSEQ Assay, a bias-controlled multiplex PCR, was used to amplify TCRbeta CDR3 regions from genomic DNA. In the original analysis: The number of nucleated cells in each sample was estimated from the amplification of reference gene primers within the assay. To quantify the absolute abundance of each unique TCRbeta CDR3 rearrangement, sequence reads were collapsed and filtered. Productive Simpson clonality was computed per sample as the square root of Simpson's diversity index over productive rearrangements. Not all clones reach the TCRdb copy of this immuneACCESS table, which keeps in-frame sequences only. Checked studies attribute under half of the gap to unresolved V genes and leave the rest unexplained. V, J and clone size are taken as reported in that table, and D and trimming were inferred from the DNA itself. In all, the sample holds approximately 240,000 clones, and around nine tenths of those were seen once. The top ten clones comprise approximately 2% of the sample.

Another Seattle source contributed samples from volunteer blood donors who had recovered from COVID-19. The collaborating institutions used their own protocols to collect whole blood in K2EDTA tubes. For TCRbeta analysis, collaborators shipped samples in one of three forms: frozen whole blood, isolated PBMCs, or DNA extracted from either of those sample types. The CDR3 covers 15 residues, taking in both the cysteine and the phenylalanine. The only DNA kept is the CDR3, 45 bases in frame from the first base. From a lookup of the germline V gene (reference sequence), CDR1 and CDR2 are LNHDA and SQIVND. The germline ends are 15 bases apart after V is trimmed by 6 bases and J by 4 bases.

The clonotype originates from a woman aged 40 to 50 who had recovered from COVID-19. Sequenced: peripheral blood. The sequence joins TRBV19 to TRBJ1-4, with the D gene call left open. The DNA sequence follows: TGTGCCAGTAGCCCTATGGGCAGTCTTAATGAAAAACTGTTTTTT. Its protein is CASSPMGSLNEKLFF. Outside the CDR3, residues come from the reference TRBV19 and TRBJ1-4 proteins, so the full variable domain is: DGGITQSPKYLFRKEGQNVTLSCEQNLNHDAMYWYRQDPGQGLRLIYYSQIVNDFQKGDIAEGYSVSREKKESFPLTVTSAQKNPTAFYLCASSPMGSLNEKLFFGSGTQLSVL.